This record looks at one TCR beta chain sequence and its context. The data are from a study of cytomegalovirus exposure and HLA in healthy donors. The CDR3 length is 14 residues. Trimming removed 5 bases from V and 5 bases from J; junction bases left unmatched: 5. The germline V gene has CDR1 SGHTA and CDR2 FQGTGA. The study ran its PCR with 60 Vbeta and 13 Jbeta primers. Some clones are missing from TCRdb's copy, which holds only in-frame ones; the method was immunoSEQ multiplex PCR. This table holds 90,000 to 150,000 clones, around 81% found once. This TCR was sampled from a woman between 40 and 50 years old in good health and CMV-seronegative. This chain connects TRBV7-3 to TRBJ2-5; 10 nucleotides agree with TRBD1. Sequences were obtained from PBMCs. The CDR3 DNA sequence: TGTGCCAGCAGCGTGACAGGGGGCGAGGAGACCCAGTACTTC. Translation gives CASSVTGGEETQYF.